This T cell receptor beta chain was identified in a study of blood T cells in healthy people across ages. The study's findings and limits: The fall in TCR beta diversity per million T cells was roughly linear with age.

Using a J-beta primer mix together with a sample-barcoded 5' primer, a second PCR was run for roughly 6 to 11 cycles. TCRdb re-called the 5' RACE reads through MiXCR, storing one row per CDR3 protein. The sample has more than 1 million distinct CDR3 sequences; 45% are singletons. This clonotype was observed a handful of times. What it binds is unknown. V lost 0 bases, J lost 6 bases, and 21 bases lay in between. Per the germline V gene, CDR1 is MGHRA and CDR2 is YSYEKL. The CDR3 runs 17 residues. The chain is built from TRBV4-1 and TRBJ2-7; tentatively, D is TRBD2 (6 bases). Material for sequencing was blood. The TCR originated in a woman aged 55-69 years in good health. This CDR3 is CASSQESPSVSLGEQYF. The CDR3 nucleotides are TGCGCCAGCAGCCAAGAGTCGCCTAGCGTTTCCTTGGGCGAGCAGTACTTC.